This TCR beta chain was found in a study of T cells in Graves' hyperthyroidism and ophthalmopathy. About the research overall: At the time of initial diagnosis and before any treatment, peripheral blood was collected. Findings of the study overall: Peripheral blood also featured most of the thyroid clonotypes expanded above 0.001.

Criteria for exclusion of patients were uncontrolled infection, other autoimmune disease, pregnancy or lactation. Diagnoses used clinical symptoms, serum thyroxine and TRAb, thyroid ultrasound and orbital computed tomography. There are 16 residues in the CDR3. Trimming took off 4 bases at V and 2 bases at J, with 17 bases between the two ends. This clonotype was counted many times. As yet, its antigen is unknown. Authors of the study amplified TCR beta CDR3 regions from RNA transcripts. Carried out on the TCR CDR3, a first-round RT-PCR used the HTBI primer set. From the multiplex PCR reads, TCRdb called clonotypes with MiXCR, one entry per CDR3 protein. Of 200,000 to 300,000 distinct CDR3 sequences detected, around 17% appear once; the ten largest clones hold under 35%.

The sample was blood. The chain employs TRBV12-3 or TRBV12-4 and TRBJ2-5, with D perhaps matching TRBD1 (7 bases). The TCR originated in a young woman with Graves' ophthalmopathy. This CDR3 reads CASSSLTRGRQETQYF. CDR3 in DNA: TGTGCCAGCAGTTCGTTAACCAGGGGGAGGCAAGAGACCCAGTACTTC.